Each of the 21 T cell receptor beta chains below was sequenced from the same sample in a study of blood T cell repertoires in COVID-19. TCRdb's table, derived via immunoSEQ multiplex PCR, lists solely in-frame clones and lacks some. The data contain fewer than 300,000 clones, around 89% of them singletons. Sequencing was done on a sample of PBMCs or T cells enriched from blood (not recorded which). These receptors originate from a woman in her thirties or forties with acute COVID-19.

In the case of this clone: This same CDR3 is encoded by further DNA sequences in the sample. The chain is built from TRBV5-1 and TRBJ1-1; no clear D. The CDR3 has 14 residues. Germline values: CDR1 SGHRS, CDR2 YFSETQ. V lost 0 bases and J 0 bases, leaving 6 bases between the germline ends. DNA for the CDR3: TGCGCCAGCAGCTTGGACAGAATGAACACTGAAGCTTTCTTT. It codes for CASSLDRMNTEAFF.

The rearrangement joins TRBV11-3 to TRBJ2-1; 7 nucleotides align to TRBD2. Germline loops: CDR1 SGHNT, CDR2 YENEEA. The CDR3 consists of 13 residues. V was clipped by 0 bases and J by 11 bases; unmatched bases: 4. The CDR3 spells CASSLDPSGKQFF. CDR3 DNA: TGTGCCAGCAGCTTAGATCCCAGCGGGAAGCAGTTCTTC. Looking up the rest from reference TRBV11-3 and TRBJ2-1 gives the full variable domain: EAGVVQSPRYKIIEKKQPVAFWCNPISGHNTLYWYLQNLGQGPELLIRYENEEAVDDSQLPKDRFSAERLKGVDSTLKIQPAELGDSAVYLCASSLDPSGKQFFGPGTRLTVL.

The chain recombines TRBV5-1 with TRBJ1-2; tentatively, D is TRBD1 (5 bases). V dropped 0 bases and J dropped 4 bases, with 16 bases sitting between them. This CDR3 contains 16 residues. The germline V gene has CDR1 SGHRS and CDR2 YFSETQ. The CDR3 region is CASSLAAVQASYGYTF. In DNA, the CDR3 is TGCGCCAGCAGCTTGGCCGCAGTACAGGCAAGCTATGGCTACACCTTC.

V gene TRBV24-1 combines with J gene TRBJ1-2, with 9 bases matching TRBD1. There are 16 residues in the CDR3. V was pared by 2 bases and J by 4 bases, with 7 bases of the junction left unmatched. Germline V gene lookup returns CDR1 KGHDR and CDR2 SFDVKD. CDR3 loop: CATSDSYRGQGYGYTF. CDR3 bases: TGTGCCACCAGTGATTCGTACAGGGGGCAGGGCTATGGCTACACCTTC.

The chain links TRBV13 to TRBJ2-7; TRBD1 aligns across 9 bases. The V gene end was trimmed by 4 bases and the J gene end by 5 bases; junction bases not matched to a gene: 9. The CDR3 totals 15 residues. Germline lookup yields CDR1 PRHDT and CDR2 FYEKMQ (reference sequence). CDR3 sequence: CASSSYGQGKNEQYV. The CDR3 DNA follows: TGTGCCAGCAGCTCATATGGACAGGGGAAAAACGAGCAGTACGTC.

The V gene is TRBV24-1, the J gene TRBJ1-4; D unresolved. In germline, CDR1 is KGHDR, CDR2 SFDVKD. Between the trimmed V and J ends, which lost 11 bases and 3 bases, there was a span of 9 bases. The CDR3 length is 12 residues. As DNA, the CDR3 is TGTGCCATTAGCGAGGCTAATGAAAAACTGTTTTTT. Translating gives CAISEANEKLFF.

This chain links TRBV5-5 with TRBJ2-7; weak D call: TRBD1 (5 bases). Germline loops: CDR1 SGHKS, CDR2 YYEKEE (reference sequence). V shed 2 bases and J shed 6 bases, with 30 bases lying between them. The CDR3 has 19 residues. The CDR3: CASSLAMGRVSVRMGEQYF. As DNA, the CDR3 is TGTGCCAGCAGCTTAGCAATGGGCAGGGTCAGTGTCCGTATGGGCGAGCAGTACTTC.

The rearrangement uses TRBV9 and TRBJ2-6, with D perhaps TRBD2 (6 bases). CDR1 is SGDLS, CDR2 YYNGEE, per germline. The germline V and J ends were trimmed by 6 bases and 2 bases, with 12 bases remaining between them. This CDR3 has 15 residues. CDR3 region: CASTEGLTGANVLTF. CDR3 in DNA: TGTGCCAGCACGGAGGGCCTCACTGGGGCCAACGTCCTGACTTTC.

V is TRBV7-9 and J is TRBJ2-7; 7 bases line up with TRBD2. The CDR3 is made up of 13 amino acids. From germline, CDR1 is SEHNR and CDR2 FQNEAQ (reference sequence). V lost 5 bases, J lost 6 bases, and 7 bases stayed unmatched. The chain's CDR3 is CASSRPGRGEQYV. The CDR3 bases are TGTGCCAGCAGCCGACCGGGGAGGGGCGAGCAGTACGTC.

This chain joins TRBV30 and TRBJ2-7; D not certain. CDR1 and CDR2 (germline): GTSNPN, SVGIG (reference sequence). CDR3 length: 12 residues. Trimming cost V 2 bases and J 0 bases, with 5 bases left between them. The CDR3 loop reads CAWSWSSYEQYF. The CDR3 region has the DNA TGTGCCTGGAGTTGGAGCTCCTACGAGCAGTACTTC.

The count of this clone is one. The rearrangement links TRBV7-9 to TRBJ1-4; no firm D call. The ends were cut back, 5 bases at V and 8 bases at J, with 12 bases in the middle. The CDR3 runs 13 residues. Germline CDR1 is SEHNR and CDR2 is FQNEAQ (reference sequence). This CDR3 reads CASSLTSGEKLFF. The CDR3 DNA follows: TGTGCCAGCAGCCTGACCTCGGGGGAAAAACTGTTTTTT.

The chain combines TRBV9 with TRBJ1-2, with TRBD1 matching over 10 bases. The germline CDR1 and CDR2 sequences are SGDLS and YYNGEE. CDR3 length equals 14 residues. V trimming: 4 bases; J trimming: 4 bases; junction bases outside the gene matches: 4. The DNA of the CDR3 is TGTGCCAGCAGCCTGACAGGGGGCGGCTATGGCTACACCTTC. This encodes CASSLTGGGYGYTF.

The chain has TRBV18 and TRBJ2-7; TRBD1 matches at 8 bases. This CDR3 is 16 amino acids long. With 6 bases clipped from V and 3 bases from J, the junction kept 13 bases outside the gene matches. Germline CDR1 is KGHSH and CDR2 is LQKENI. The CDR3 reads CASSQSGTGINYEQYF. CDR3 bases: TGTGCCAGCTCCCAGTCTGGGACAGGCATCAACTACGAGCAGTACTTC.

The chain uses TRBV28 and TRBJ1-5; D not resolved. CDR1 and CDR2 from the germline V gene are MDHEN and SYDVKM. This CDR3 is built from 15 residues. V lost 1 base, J lost 4 bases, and 11 bases lay in between. This CDR3 reads CASSLYSDFNQPQHF. CDR3 nucleotides: TGTGCCAGCAGTTTATATTCTGACTTTAATCAGCCCCAGCATTTT.

The chain combines TRBV4-3 with TRBJ1-5; D is undetermined. The CDR3 length is 15 residues. V was trimmed by 1 base and J by 8 bases, leaving 15 bases between them. Germline CDR1 is LGHNA and CDR2 is YSLEER. The CDR3 is CASSQGPQRTEPQHF. In nucleotides, the CDR3 is TGCGCCAGCAGCCAAGGCCCCCAAAGAACTGAGCCCCAGCATTTT.

This rearrangement joins TRBV4-1 to TRBJ1-2, with a weak D call TRBD1 (6 bases). This CDR3 spans 14 amino acids. V shed 2 bases and J shed 7 bases, with 14 bases lying between them. Per the germline V gene, CDR1 is MGHRA and CDR2 is YSYEKL. The CDR3: CASSQLTGYSGYTF. The CDR3 DNA reads as TGCGCCAGCAGCCAATTAACAGGGTATTCTGGCTACACCTTC.

This clone was observed once. V usage is TRBV7-2 and J usage is TRBJ2-1; 7 positions match TRBD1. This CDR3 comprises 14 residues. Germline CDR1 is SGHTA and CDR2 is FQGNSA. V dropped 3 bases and J dropped 12; count of bases not matched to a gene: 11. In DNA form, the CDR3 reads TGTGCCAGCAGCTTGCCCTTACAGGGGAAATCGCAGTTCTTC. It encodes CASSLPLQGKSQFF.

This chain joins TRBV7-6 and TRBJ2-5; D possibly corresponds to TRBD1 (6 bases). Germline loops: CDR1 SGHVS, CDR2 FNYEAQ. The V and J ends lost 2 bases and 5 bases respectively, with 15 bases between them. CDR3 length: 15 residues. DNA of the CDR3: TGTGCCAGCAGCTTATCCCAGGGGTTGCGGGAGACCCAGTACTTC. Protein product: CASSLSQGLRETQYF.

This clone has just a few counts. The chain links TRBV24-1 to TRBJ2-1, with TRBD2 identical over 11 bases. Germline assignment: CDR1 KGHDR and CDR2 SFDVKD. V was clipped by 1 base and J by 7 bases; unmatched bases: 2. CDR3 length: 15 residues. In DNA, the CDR3 is TGTGCCACCAGTGATTTTACTAGCGGGGGAAATGAGCAGTTCTTC. This encodes CATSDFTSGGNEQFF.

The V and J genes are TRBV30 and TRBJ2-5, with 7 bases fitting TRBD2. Trimming removed 2 bases from V and 4 bases from J; junction bases left unmatched: 4. Germline V gives CDR1 GTSNPN, CDR2 SVGIG (reference sequence). The CDR3 is 13 residues long. For the CDR3, the DNA is TGTGCCTGGAGTAGGAGACTAGCAGAGACCCAGTACTTC. Its translation: CAWSRRLAETQYF.

The gene calls are TRBV10-3 and TRBJ2-1, with 9 bases matching TRBD1. V was pared by 7 bases and J by 8 bases, with 6 bases of the junction left unmatched. This CDR3 spans 13 amino acids. Per the germline V gene, CDR1 is ENHRY and CDR2 is SYGVKD. The CDR3, as DNA: TGTGCCATCAACGGACAGGGGAAGGATGAGCAGTTCTTC. As protein: CAINGQGKDEQFF.